The source of this T cell receptor beta chain is a study of blood T cell repertoires in COVID-19. Study-wide context: The study drew acute and convalescent COVID-19 samples from the United States, Italy and Spain. PBMCs, B-cell-depleted T cells, or T cells provided the cDNA or gDNA that made up the material.

As originally analysed: Cell counts per sample came from amplifying reference gene primers. Assay: immunoSEQ multiplex PCR; the TCRdb copy retains only in-frame clones and omits some. V and J calls and clone size come straight from that table; D and trimming were deduced from the DNA. The table has about 190,000 clones, around nine tenths seen once. The sequenced sample consisted of peripheral blood. The TCR originated in a man aged 35 to 55 with acute or convalescent COVID-19.

CDR3 sequence reads: CASSEWAGGFSYEQYF. The CDR3 bases are TGTGCCAGCAGTGAATGGGCAGGGGGTTTTTCCTACGAGCAGTACTTC. This rearrangement joins TRBV6-1 to TRBJ2-7; TRBD1 agrees at 7 bases. Germline V gene data show CDR1 as MNHNS and CDR2 as SASEGT. This CDR3 contains 16 residues. V shed 2 bases, J shed 1 base, and the junction held 8 bases outside the gene matches.